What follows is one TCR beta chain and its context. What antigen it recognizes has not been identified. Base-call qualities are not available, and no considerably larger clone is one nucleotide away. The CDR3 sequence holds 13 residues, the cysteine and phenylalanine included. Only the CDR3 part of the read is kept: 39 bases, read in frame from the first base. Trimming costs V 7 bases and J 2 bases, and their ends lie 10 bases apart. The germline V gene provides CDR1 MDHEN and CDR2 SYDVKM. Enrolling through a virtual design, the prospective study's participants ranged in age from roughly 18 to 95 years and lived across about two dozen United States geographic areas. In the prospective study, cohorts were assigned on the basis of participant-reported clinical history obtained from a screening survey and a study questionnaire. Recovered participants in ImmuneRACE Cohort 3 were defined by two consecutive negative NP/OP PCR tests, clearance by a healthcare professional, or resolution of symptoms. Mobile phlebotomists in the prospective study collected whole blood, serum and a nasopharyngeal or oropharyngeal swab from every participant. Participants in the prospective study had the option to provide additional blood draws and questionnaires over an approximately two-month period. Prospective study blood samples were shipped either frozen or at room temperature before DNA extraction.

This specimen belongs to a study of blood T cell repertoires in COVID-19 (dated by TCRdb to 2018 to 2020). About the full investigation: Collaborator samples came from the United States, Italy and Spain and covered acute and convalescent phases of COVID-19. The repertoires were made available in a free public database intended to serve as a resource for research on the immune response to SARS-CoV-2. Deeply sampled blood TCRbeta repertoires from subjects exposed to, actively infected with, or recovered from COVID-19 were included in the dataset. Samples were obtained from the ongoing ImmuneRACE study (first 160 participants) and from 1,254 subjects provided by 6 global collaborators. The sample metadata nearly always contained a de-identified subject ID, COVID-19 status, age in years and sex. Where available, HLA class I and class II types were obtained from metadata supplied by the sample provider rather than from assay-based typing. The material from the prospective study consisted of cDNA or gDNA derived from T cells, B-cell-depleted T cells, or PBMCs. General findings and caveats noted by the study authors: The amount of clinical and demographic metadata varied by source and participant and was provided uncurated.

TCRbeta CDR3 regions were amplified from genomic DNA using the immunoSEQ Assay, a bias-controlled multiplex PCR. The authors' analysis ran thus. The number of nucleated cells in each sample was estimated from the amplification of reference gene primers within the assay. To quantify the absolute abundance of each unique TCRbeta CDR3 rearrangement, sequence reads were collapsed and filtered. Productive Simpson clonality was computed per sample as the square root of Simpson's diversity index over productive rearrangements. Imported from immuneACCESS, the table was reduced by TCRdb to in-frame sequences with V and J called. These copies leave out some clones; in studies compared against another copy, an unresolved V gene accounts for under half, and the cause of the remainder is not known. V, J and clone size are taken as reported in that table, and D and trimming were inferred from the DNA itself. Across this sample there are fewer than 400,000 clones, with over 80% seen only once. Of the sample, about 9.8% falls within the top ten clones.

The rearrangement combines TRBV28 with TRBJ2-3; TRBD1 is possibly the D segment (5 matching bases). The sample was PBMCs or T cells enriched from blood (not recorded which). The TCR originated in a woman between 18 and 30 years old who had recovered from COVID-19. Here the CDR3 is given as CASNRLHTDTQYF. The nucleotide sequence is TGTGCCAGCAACAGGCTCCACACAGATACGCAGTATTTT.